This is a list of T cell receptor beta chains from one sample in a study of T cells in Graves' hyperthyroidism and ophthalmopathy. TCRdb re-called the multiplex PCR reads through MiXCR, storing one row per CDR3 protein. The data contain 340,000 or so distinct CDR3 sequences, 18% of them singletons. The sample taken for sequencing was blood. The receptors were gathered from a woman between 45 and 65 years old with Graves' hyperthyroidism. Each CDR3 is given with its conserved first and last residue. A D gene is named only where the DNA matches it firmly. The listing skips clone size in some rows; elsewhere it reads once, few, many or a size class.

v_gene	len	d_gene	abundance	j_gene	CDR3nt	CDR3aa
TRBV20-1	14	.	few	TRBJ1-5	TGCAGCGCTAGTGTCGGGGACAACAATCAGCCCCAGCATTTT	CSASVGDNNQPQHF
TRBV4-1	17	.	.	TRBJ2-1	TGCGCCAGCAGCCCCCTCCGACTGACACGCTCCTACAATGAGCAGTTCTTC	CASSPLRLTRSYNEQFF
TRBV19	13	.	.	TRBJ1-1	TGTGCCAGCTCACAGGCCATGAACACTGAAGCTTTCTTT	CASSQAMNTEAFF
TRBV5-1	14	TRBD2	.	TRBJ2-5	TGCGCCAGCACGGCGGGGGGGCCTGGAGAGACCCAGTACTTC	CASTAGGPGETQYF
TRBV6-1	16	.	many	TRBJ1-2	TGTGCCAGCAGCCCGACCTCTACATTTGGGGACTATGGCTACACCTTC	CASSPTSTFGDYGYTF
TRBV12-3/TRBV12-4	19	TRBD1	many	TRBJ2-2	TGTGCCAGCAGTTCCAAATTTTGGGACAGGGGGCTTCACACCGGGGAGCTGTTTTTT	CASSSKFWDRGLHTGELFF
TRBV12-3/TRBV12-4	15	.	.	TRBJ2-1	TGTGCCAGCAGTTTGGGGGACTCCCCTTACAATGAGCAGTTCTTC	CASSLGDSPYNEQFF
TRBV14	14	.	.	TRBJ1-6	TGTGCCAGCAGCGTAAGCTACCCCAAGTCACCCCTCCACTTT	CASSVSYPKSPLHF
TRBV6-1	10	.	.	TRBJ1-2	TGTGCCAGCAGTGGACAGGGCTACACCTTC	CASSGQGYTF
TRBV11-2	16	.	many	TRBJ2-7	TGTGCCAGCAGCCCCCTCCGATGGACAGTGACCTACGAGCAGTACTTC	CASSPLRWTVTYEQYF
TRBV20-1	14	.	few	TRBJ1-2	TGCAGTGCTAAAGGGGGACGAAACCCTTATGGCTACACCTTC	CSAKGGRNPYGYTF
TRBV2	14	TRBD1	many	TRBJ1-5	TGTGCCAGCAGTGTAGGGACAGGGGAACAGGCCCAGCATTTT	CASSVGTGEQAQHF
TRBV6-5	14	.	.	TRBJ2-1	TGTGCCAGCAGTTACAACGGGCCCTCCTACGAGCAGTTCTTC	CASSYNGPSYEQFF
TRBV6-1	16	TRBD1	.	TRBJ1-6	TGTGCCAGCAGTGTCGGACAGGGGACGTGGAATTCACCCCTCCACTTT	CASSVGQGTWNSPLHF
TRBV3-1	16	TRBD1	.	TRBJ2-7	TGTGCCAGCAGCCGCCCGAGGGGACAGGGGTCTTACGAGCAGTACTTC	CASSRPRGQGSYEQYF
TRBV5-1	16	.	.	TRBJ1-2	TGCGCCAGCACGGGGGACTTGGGGGGAGCGAACTATGGCTACACCTTC	CASTGDLGGANYGYTF
TRBV12-3/TRBV12-4	16	.	.	TRBJ2-2	TGTGCCAGCAGTGGGAGGGGGGCCCCGGGCACCGGGGAGCTGTTTTTT	CASSGRGAPGTGELFF
TRBV7-3	15	TRBD1	.	TRBJ1-6	TGTGCCAGCAGCCGCCTCCCGGGACAGGGGCCACCCCTCCACTTT	CASSRLPGQGPPLHF
TRBV7-6	16	TRBD2	.	TRBJ2-2	TGTGCCAGCAGCTACTCCGGGACTAACCCGGGCGGGGAGCTGTTTTTT	CASSYSGTNPGGELFF
TRBV19	12	.	few	TRBJ1-1	TGTGCCACGTCGAACAGAGGGACTGAAGCTTTCTTT	CATSNRGTEAFF
TRBV20-1	13	.	few	TRBJ1-1	TGCAGTGCTAGTTCCCAGGGCAGTACTGAAGCTTTCTTT	CSASSQGSTEAFF
TRBV5-1	16	TRBD1	many	TRBJ2-3	TGCGCCAGCAGCTGGGCCGGGACAGGGGCAGAAGATACGCAGTATTTT	CASSWAGTGAEDTQYF
TRBV4-1	14	.	.	TRBJ2-5	TGCGCCAGCAGCCAAGTAACAGGGACGGAGACCCAGTACTTC	CASSQVTGTETQYF
TRBV18	14	TRBD1	many	TRBJ1-1	TGTGCCAGCTCACCGGGGACAGGGAATACTGAAGCTTTCTTT	CASSPGTGNTEAFF
TRBV6-1	14	.	many	TRBJ2-5	TGTGCCAGCAGTGAAGGGCAGGGGCAAGAGACCCAGTACTTC	CASSEGQGQETQYF
TRBV6-1	15	.	.	TRBJ1-2	TGTGCCAGCAGGAAAGGACAGCTTCCTGACTATGGCTACACCTTC	CASRKGQLPDYGYTF
TRBV2	13	.	.	TRBJ1-5	TGTGCCAGCAGTAAGTGGGGGTATCAGCCCCAGCATTTT	CASSKWGYQPQHF
TRBV4-1	16	TRBD1	.	TRBJ1-1	TGCGCCAGCAGCCACCCAATTACAGGGGAAGGCACTGAAGCTTTCTTT	CASSHPITGEGTEAFF
TRBV29-1	16	TRBD2	few	TRBJ2-1	TGCAGCGTTGATATTGCTAGCGGATATTCTTACAATGAGCAGTTCTTC	CSVDIASGYSYNEQFF
TRBV28	14	.	few	TRBJ2-7	TGTGCCAGCATCGCCGCTGGTTCTTCCTACGAGCAGTACTTC	CASIAAGSSYEQYF
TRBV7-7	15	TRBD2	.	TRBJ2-1	TGTGCTAGCAGCCAGGGACTAGCGGGATCGAATGAGCAGTTCTTC	CASSQGLAGSNEQFF
TRBV4-2	16	.	.	TRBJ2-2	TGTGCCAGCAGCCATACCGCCGGGACACACACCGGGGAGCTGTTTTTT	CASSHTAGTHTGELFF
TRBV7-3	16	.	.	TRBJ2-3	TGTGCCAGCAGCCTCTCTCAGGGGGGTAACACAGATACGCAGTATTTT	CASSLSQGGNTDTQYF
TRBV29-1	13	.	.	TRBJ1-5	TGCAGCGTCGTGGTCGGGGGCAATCAGCCCCAGCATTTT	CSVVVGGNQPQHF
TRBV2	13	.	many	TRBJ1-2	TGTGCCAGCAGCTACAGTAGGGACTATGGCTACACCTTC	CASSYSRDYGYTF
TRBV12-3/TRBV12-4	16	TRBD2	many	TRBJ2-3	TGTGCCAGCAGCCCAGGAGTTAGCGGGATACCGGATACGCAGTATTTT	CASSPGVSGIPDTQYF
TRBV28	15	TRBD1	many	TRBJ2-3	TGTGCCAGCAGTGCGACAGGGTCCCCCGAGGGATCGCAGTATTTT	CASSATGSPEGSQYF
TRBV11-2	16	TRBD2	.	TRBJ2-7	TGTGCCAGCAGCTCAACCGGGAGGGGGGCCGCCTACGAGCAGTACTTC	CASSSTGRGAAYEQYF
TRBV9	17	TRBD2	once	TRBJ2-3	TGTGCCAGCAGCTTCTACGGACTAGCGGGGGAGACAGATACGCAGTATTTT	CASSFYGLAGETDTQYF
TRBV2	16	.	few	TRBJ1-4	TGTGCCAGCCACCCCAACCCGGGGTCAACTAATGAAAAACTGTTTTTT	CASHPNPGSTNEKLFF
TRBV3-1	15	TRBD2	.	TRBJ2-1	TGTGCCAGCAGCCCTTGGCGGGGGGACGACAATGAGCAGTTCTTC	CASSPWRGDDNEQFF
TRBV20-1	18	TRBD2	.	TRBJ2-2	TGCAGTGCTAGAGAGTCCCCCTGGACTAGCGGGAGGTCCGGGGAGCTGTTTTTT	CSARESPWTSGRSGELFF
TRBV19	14	TRBD1	few	TRBJ2-2	TGTGCCAGTAGTACTCAGGGGGCGTCGGGGGAGCTGTTTTTT	CASSTQGASGELFF
TRBV5-6	14	.	many	TRBJ2-7	TGTGCCAGCAGCTTTGGTAGCGGCTCCTACGAGCAGTACTTC	CASSFGSGSYEQYF
TRBV20-1	14	.	many	TRBJ1-1	TGCAGTGCTCTATGGGACTTCCATAGCACTGAAGCTTTCTTT	CSALWDFHSTEAFF
TRBV7-8	13	.	many	TRBJ2-2	TGTGCCAGCAGCTTAGTACGGACCGGGGAGCTGTTTTTT	CASSLVRTGELFF
TRBV5-1	16	.	many	TRBJ2-7	TGCGCCAGCAGCTTGCTAACACGACAGAGTTCCTACGAGCAGTACTTC	CASSLLTRQSSYEQYF